The 24 T cell receptor beta chains reported below all come from one sample, sequenced in a study of Ad26.COV2.S vaccination and SARS-CoV-2 variants. Treatment meaning: over 15 received Ad26.COV2.S at low or high dose, single or two shots; about 5 received placebo; per-sample allocation not given. Vaccine and placebo recipients were sampled on day 63 after the first injection. Sequencing used immunoSEQ multiplex PCR; TCRdb keeps in-frame clones, though not all of them. The table shows about 460,000 clones, with roughly nine tenths occurring only once. This material consisted of peripheral blood, taken in a trial of Ad26.COV2.S vaccine versus placebo. The receptor set was obtained from a person aged 18-65 years who received the Ad26.COV2.S COVID-19 vaccine or a placebo.

This sequence joins TRBV5-1 and TRBJ2-5, with 12 bases that match TRBD2. The CDR3 has 18 residues. Trimming cost V 5 bases and J 5 bases; bases outside gene matches: 16. Germline values: CDR1 SGHRS, CDR2 YFSETQ. The CDR3 reads CASSPRRGLAGGQETQYF. In nucleotides, the CDR3 is TGCGCCAGCAGTCCCAGGCGCGGGCTAGCGGGGGGGCAGGAGACCCAGTACTTC.

Ten or more counts support this clone. This chain uses TRBV6-5 with TRBJ1-1; D might be TRBD1 (6 bases). The CDR3 totals 14 residues. The V end was cut by 6 bases, the J end by 0 bases, with 11 bases between. Germline V lookup: CDR1 MNHEY, CDR2 SVGAGI. This chain's CDR3 is CASSPGGMNTEAFF. The CDR3 bases are TGTGCCAGCAGCCCCGGGGGCATGAACACTGAAGCTTTCTTT.

A word on this clone: Other DNA sequences of this sample code for an identical CDR3. The chain combines TRBV29-1 with TRBJ1-1; the D gene is possibly TRBD1 (6 bases). The V gene's germline CDR1 is SQVTM and CDR2 ANQGSEA. V lost 5 bases and J lost 4, with 8 bases in between. The length of the CDR3 is 11 residues. The CDR3 nucleotides are TGCAGCGTTAGAGGGGGCACTGAAGCTTTCTTT. This codes for CSVRGGTEAFF.

The chain has TRBV7-2 and TRBJ1-1; tentatively, D is TRBD1 (5 bases). Trimming pared 4 bases from V and 3 bases from J, leaving 15 bases between. The CDR3 covers 15 residues. The V gene's germline CDR1 is SGHTA and CDR2 FQGNSA. CDR3 in DNA: TGTGCCAGCAGCTCCATGGGGAGAGGGGACACTGAAGCTTTCTTT. This translates into CASSSMGRGDTEAFF.

Written as DNA, the CDR3 is TGTGCCAGTAGCTCCCCAGCGGGAGAGGGGACAGATACGCAGTATTTT. Its translation is CASSSPAGEGTDTQYF. The J gene is TRBJ2-3, the V gene TRBV19; TRBD2 agrees at 8 bases. After removal of 6 bases from V and 3 bases from J, the junction contained 11 bases not matched to a gene. The CDR3 spans 16 residues. The germline gives CDR1 LNHDA, CDR2 SQIVND (reference sequence).

The V gene is TRBV28, the J gene TRBJ1-5; D uncertain. The V end was cut by 3 bases, the J end by 7 bases, with 13 bases between. This CDR3 contains 14 residues. Per the germline V gene, CDR1 is MDHEN and CDR2 is SYDVKM. Here the CDR3 reads CASSFASLGQPQHF. The CDR3 bases are TGTGCCAGCAGTTTCGCCAGCCTAGGACAGCCCCAGCATTTT.

The chain joins TRBV2 to TRBJ1-5; D perhaps matches TRBD1 (5 bases). V was cut by 6 bases and J by 1 base, with 10 bases left in between. Germline CDR1 is SNHLY and CDR2 is FYNNEI. This CDR3 has 14 amino acids. The CDR3 DNA is TGTGCCAGCAGGGCCGGGACGAGCAATCAGCCCCAGCATTTT. This codes for CASRAGTSNQPQHF.

The genes are TRBV4-1 and TRBJ2-1; 12 nucleotides line up with TRBD2. The J segment lost 0 bases and the V segment lost 0 bases, leaving 12 bases of the junction unmatched. CDR1 and CDR2 (germline): MGHRA, YSYEKL. This CDR3 has 21 amino acids. The CDR3 spells CASSQEGIRGTSGSSYNEQFF. The CDR3 DNA reads as TGCGCCAGCAGCCAAGAGGGAATAAGGGGGACTAGCGGGTCCTCCTACAATGAGCAGTTCTTC.

This clone was recorded only once. This chain uses TRBV2 with TRBJ2-1; 10 bases are shared with TRBD2. The CDR3 covers 12 residues. V lost 9 bases to trimming and J lost 8 bases; unmatched junction nucleotides: 4. Germline CDR1 and CDR2: SNHLY and FYNNEI. CDR3 DNA sequence: TGTGCCAGTAGCGGGAGGTGGCATGAGCAGTTCTTC. Translating gives CASSGRWHEQFF.

The chain recombines TRBV30 with TRBJ2-7, with D tentatively TRBD1 (6 bases). Germline CDR1 is GTSNPN and CDR2 is SVGIG (reference sequence). This CDR3 contains 14 residues. Trimming left V 2 bases short and J 4 bases short, with 15 bases between. The CDR3 DNA is TGTGCCTGGAGTATCGGGCAGGGGCCTTACGAGCAGTACTTC. Protein product: CAWSIGQGPYEQYF.

The chain couples TRBV24-1 to TRBJ2-5, with unresolved D. V was cut by 2 bases and J by 5 bases, with 5 bases left in between. From germline, CDR1 is KGHDR and CDR2 SFDVKD. The CDR3 consists of 12 residues. In DNA, the CDR3 is TGTGCCACCAGTGATTATGGGGAGACCCAGTACTTC. Translation gives CATSDYGETQYF.

CDR3 sequence (DNA): TGTGCCTGGAGTGTACAGGGCACACGCTATGGCTACACCTTC. It yields the protein CAWSVQGTRYGYTF. The gene calls are TRBV30 and TRBJ1-2; the D gene is possibly TRBD1 (6 bases). Trimming took 0 bases from V and 4 from J, leaving 12 bases between them. The CDR3 is 14 residues long. Per the germline V gene, CDR1 is GTSNPN and CDR2 is SVGIG (reference sequence).

The genes are TRBV6-1 and TRBJ2-1; D ambiguous. CDR1 is MNHNS and CDR2 is SASEGT in the germline V gene. The CDR3 extends over 14 amino acids. Trimming shortened V by 2 bases and J by 10 bases, and 15 bases separated the two germline ends. As DNA, the CDR3 is TGTGCCAGCAGTGAACGAAGAGACCTTCGAGAGCAGTTCTTC. Encoded protein: CASSERRDLREQFF.

The chain is built from TRBV7-9 and TRBJ1-1, with 7 bases aligning to TRBD1. The CDR3 has 16 amino acids. V lost 6 bases to trimming and J lost 8 bases; unmatched junction nucleotides: 18. Germline CDR1 SEHNR, CDR2 FQNEAQ (reference sequence). Here the CDR3 reads CASSLILGGPSSEAFF. DNA for the CDR3: TGTGCCAGCAGTCTAATCCTAGGGGGCCCTTCGTCAGAAGCTTTCTTT.

As to this clone: The sample contains more than one DNA sequence encoding this CDR3. The rearrangement links TRBV11-2 to TRBJ1-3; D is uncertain. V was shortened by 1 base and J by 4 bases, with 5 bases between the two germline ends. The CDR3 contains 13 residues. Per germline, CDR1 SGHAT and CDR2 FQNNGV. The CDR3 DNA follows: TGTGCCAGCAGCTTAGTTACCGGAAACACCATATATTTT. It specifies CASSLVTGNTIYF.

The chain links TRBV6-5 to TRBJ2-1, with TRBD2 identical over 8 bases. V was pared by 0 bases and J by 5 bases, with 3 bases of the junction left unmatched. CDR1 MNHEY and CDR2 SVGAGI come from the germline V gene. CDR3 length: 15 residues. DNA for the CDR3: TGTGCCAGCAGTTACTCCAAGCGGGGGCACAATGAGCAGTTCTTC. Translation gives CASSYSKRGHNEQFF.

This chain joins TRBV7-8 and TRBJ2-7, with D possibly being TRBD1 (5 bases). The germline V gene has CDR1 SGHVS and CDR2 FQNEAQ. The CDR3 totals 13 residues. The V gene lost 5 bases and the J gene lost 5 bases, with 13 bases spanning the gap. The CDR3 is CASSRSAGNEQYF. In DNA, the CDR3 is TGTGCCAGCAGCCGGTCGGCAGGGAACGAGCAGTACTTC.

The chain joins TRBV29-1 to TRBJ1-1; D gene uncertain. This CDR3 spans 13 amino acids. Trimming cost V 5 bases and J 6 bases, with 16 bases left between them. The germline CDR1 and CDR2 sequences are SQVTM and ANQGSEA. CDR3 protein: CSVRSVILSEAFF. The CDR3 DNA reads TGCAGCGTTAGGTCTGTTATACTGTCTGAAGCTTTCTTT.

This chain uses TRBV27 with TRBJ2-3; unclear D gene. V lost 2 bases to trimming and J lost 6 bases, with 9 bases between them. The CDR3 runs to 13 residues. Germline V gene sequence: CDR1 MNHEY, CDR2 SMNVEV (reference sequence). The CDR3 sequence is CASSLGVGDTQYF. The CDR3 DNA reads as TGTGCCAGCAGTTTAGGTGTCGGGGATACGCAGTATTTT.

This sequence joins TRBV19 and TRBJ2-1, with TRBD2 matching over 8 bases. The CDR3 extends over 16 amino acids. J was trimmed by 5 bases and V by 11 bases; bases with no gene match: 17. Per the germline V gene, CDR1 is LNHDA and CDR2 is SQIVND (reference sequence). Here the CDR3 reads CASSRGAGGNDNEQFF. The CDR3, as DNA: TGTGCCTCCTCCCGGGGGGCGGGAGGAAATGACAATGAGCAGTTCTTC. Together with reference TRBV19 and TRBJ2-1, the CDR3 gives the full variable domain: DGGITQSPKYLFRKEGQNVTLSCEQNLNHDAMYWYRQDPGQGLRLIYYSQIVNDFQKGDIAEGYSVSREKKESFPLTVTSAQKNPTAFYLCASSRGAGGNDNEQFFGPGTRLTVL.

The V call is TRBV6-5, the J call TRBJ1-2, with D unresolved. The CDR3 runs 12 residues. CDR1 MNHEY and CDR2 SVGAGI come from the germline V gene. The V end lost 6 bases, the J end lost 1 base, and 6 bases lay between the germline ends. In nucleotides, the CDR3 is TGTGCCAGCAGCCCCTTTAACTATGGCTACACCTTC. This encodes CASSPFNYGYTF.

J is TRBJ2-3 and V is TRBV4-2; D is ambiguous. The CDR3 is 15 amino acids. The V and J ends lost 1 base and 4 bases respectively, with 12 bases between them. Germline loops: CDR1 LGHNA, CDR2 YNFKEQ. Written as DNA, the CDR3 is TGTGCCAGCAGCCAAGCTCGCGGCGACCCAGATACGCAGTATTTT. Its translation: CASSQARGDPDTQYF.

The chain has TRBV5-1 and TRBJ1-2, with D tentatively TRBD1 (6 bases). This CDR3 spans 14 amino acids. The germline V gene has CDR1 SGHRS and CDR2 YFSETQ. The ends were cut back, 4 bases at V and 14 bases at J, with 24 bases in the middle. In DNA, the CDR3 is TGCGCCAGCAGCGCCCGGGGGCAGCGCGCTTTTAGGACCTTC. Amino acids: CASSARGQRAFRTF.

The V call is TRBV24-1, the J call TRBJ2-3, with 9 bases fitting TRBD1. Germline V gene sequence: CDR1 KGHDR, CDR2 SFDVKD. The J segment lost 1 base and the V segment lost 5 bases, leaving 3 bases of the junction unmatched. This CDR3 is built from 15 residues. The CDR3 sequence is CATSGGTGRTDTQYF. The CDR3 DNA reads TGTGCCACCAGTGGAGGGACAGGGCGCACAGATACGCAGTATTTT.